A selection of T cell receptor beta chains follows, all from one sample in a study of Graves' ophthalmopathy and Graves' hyperthyroidism. Using its own MiXCR run on the multiplex PCR reads, TCRdb lists one record per CDR3 protein. The sample records 350,000 to 450,000 distinct CDR3 sequences, approximately 16% being singletons. The sequenced sample was peripheral blood. All receptors derive from a woman aged 18 to 35 with Graves' ophthalmopathy. Each CDR3 is given with its conserved first and last residue. A D gene is named only where the DNA matches it firmly. Rows give clone size only sometimes, using once, few, many, or a class for an expanded clone.

d_gene,abundance,j_gene,v_gene,len,CDR3nt,CDR3aa
TRBD2,many,TRBJ2-7,TRBV19,15,TGTGCCAGTAGCTATACTAGCGGGAGGGCCGAAGAGCAGTACTTC,CASSYTSGRAEEQYF
NA,NA,TRBJ1-2,TRBV18,15,TGTGCCAGCTCACCGACGACAAAGGGCCTCGGGGGCTACACCTTC,CASSPTTKGLGGYTF
NA,many,TRBJ2-6,TRBV28,19,TGTGCCAGCAGTGGGGAGTGGGCCCAGGCTTGGTATGGGGCCAACGTCCTGACTTTC,CASSGEWAQAWYGANVLTF
TRBD1,NA,TRBJ1-2,TRBV7-9,15,TGTGCCAGCTGGGCCCCCGGGACAGGGAACTATGGCTACACCTTC,CASWAPGTGNYGYTF
TRBD1,many,TRBJ2-5,TRBV7-2,16,TGTGCCAGCAGCTTAGCGCAGACAGGGGGACAAGAGACCCAGTACTTC,CASSLAQTGGQETQYF
TRBD1,many,TRBJ1-1,TRBV25-1,18,TGTGCCAGCAGTGAAAAAGGGGACAGGGGGCCGGTTGGCACTGAAGCTTTCTTT,CASSEKGDRGPVGTEAFF
TRBD1,many,TRBJ2-7,TRBV7-2,14,TGTGCCAGCAGCGATCCGGGACAGCACTACGAGCAGTACTTC,CASSDPGQHYEQYF
NA,NA,TRBJ1-1,TRBV9,16,TGTGCCAGCAGCGTAGAGGGTAAGGTCTCGGTCACTGAAGCTTTCTTT,CASSVEGKVSVTEAFF
TRBD2,many,TRBJ2-5,TRBV12-3/TRBV12-4,16,TGTGCCAGCAGTTCCAGACTAGCGGAGAGCCAAGAGACCCAGTACTTC,CASSSRLAESQETQYF
NA,many,TRBJ1-1,TRBV30,10,TGTGCCTGGGGCACCACCCGGGCTTTCTTT,CAWGTTRAFF
NA,NA,TRBJ1-2,TRBV19,14,TGTGCCAGTAGTAGGACAGCCGGGGACGATGGCTACACCTTC,CASSRTAGDDGYTF
NA,many,TRBJ2-5,TRBV28,12,TGTGCCAGCAACCTCGCCACGGAGACCCAGTACTTC,CASNLATETQYF
NA,many,TRBJ1-3,TRBV2,14,TGTGCCAGCAGTAAGGATACAGCTGGAAACACCATATATTTT,CASSKDTAGNTIYF
NA,many,TRBJ1-3,TRBV18,16,TGTGCCAGCTCACCATCACAGGGAACGGCTGGAAACACCATATATTTT,CASSPSQGTAGNTIYF
TRBD1,many,TRBJ2-7,TRBV7-3,15,TGTGCCAGCAGCATCACCGGGACAGGGGCTAGAGAGCAGTACTTC,CASSITGTGAREQYF
TRBD1,many,TRBJ2-7,TRBV27,15,TGTGCCAGCAGTTTAGCGGGGACAGGCGCCTACGAGCAGTACTTC,CASSLAGTGAYEQYF
NA,many,TRBJ1-1,TRBV20-1,13,TGCAGTGCCCCACGCGGGCGAAACACTGAAGCTTTCTTT,CSAPRGRNTEAFF
NA,NA,TRBJ1-5,TRBV7-2,14,TGTGCCAGCAGCCCCGGGGCCGGTAATCAGCCCCAGCATTTT,CASSPGAGNQPQHF
NA,NA,TRBJ1-1,TRBV30,13,TGTGCCTGGAGTGTGGTTTTGGGCTGGGAAGCTTTCTTT,CAWSVVLGWEAFF
TRBD1,many,TRBJ2-7,TRBV2,11,TGTGCCAGCGCCAGGGGGCACGAGCAGTACTTC,CASARGHEQYF
NA,many,TRBJ2-7,TRBV9,14,TGTGCCAGCAGCGTGGGGGGCAACTCCCACGAGCAGTACTTC,CASSVGGNSHEQYF
TRBD1,many,TRBJ1-1,TRBV28,14,TGTGCCAGCAAATTAGGACAGGGGGTCACTGAAGCTTTCTTT,CASKLGQGVTEAFF
NA,NA,TRBJ1-5,TRBV20-1,13,TGCAGTGCCCAAATAGCCCCTGATCAGCCCCAGCATTTT,CSAQIAPDQPQHF
NA,many,TRBJ1-1,TRBV18,13,TGTGCCAGCTCACCACGGGACCACACTGAAGCTTTCTTT,CASSPRDHTEAFF
TRBD2,NA,TRBJ2-7,TRBV12-3/TRBV12-4,15,TGTGCCAGCAGTTTAGCTGGACTAGGGACCTACGAGCAGTACTTC,CASSLAGLGTYEQYF
TRBD1,many,TRBJ1-5,TRBV6-2/TRBV6-3,18,TGTGCCAGCACACCTGCCGGGACAGGGGAAGTGGTCCATCAGCCCCAGCATTTT,CASTPAGTGEVVHQPQHF
NA,many,TRBJ1-3,TRBV12-3/TRBV12-4,11,TGTGCCAGCCAATCTGGAAACACCATATATTTT,CASQSGNTIYF
NA,many,TRBJ2-7,TRBV18,13,TGTGCCAGCTCATCCTCCGGGGACTACGAGCAGTACTTC,CASSSSGDYEQYF
NA,many,TRBJ2-7,TRBV6-2/TRBV6-3,15,TGTGCCAGCAGCGTCCGGACACCCGCCTCCTACGAGCAGTACTTC,CASSVRTPASYEQYF
TRBD1,NA,TRBJ1-5,TRBV30,14,TGTGCCTGGAAACCCAGGGGGCTAAATCAGCCCCAGCATTTT,CAWKPRGLNQPQHF
NA,many,TRBJ2-7,TRBV30,11,TGTGCCCACGACGGGGGTGGCGAGCAGTACTTC,CAHDGGGEQYF
TRBD1,NA,TRBJ1-6,TRBV25-1,15,TGTGCCAGCAGTATCGACAGGGGGGATAATTCACCCCTCCACTTT,CASSIDRGDNSPLHF
TRBD2,many,TRBJ2-4,TRBV6-1,17,TGTGCCAGTAGACCGGGACTAGCAGCTCTAGCCAAAAACATTCAGTACTTC,CASRPGLAALAKNIQYF
TRBD1,many,TRBJ2-7,TRBV7-2,15,TGTGCCAGCAGCTTAGTTGGACAGGCCTCCTACGAGCAGTACTTC,CASSLVGQASYEQYF
TRBD1,many,TRBJ2-7,TRBV2,12,TGTGCCAGCAGGATTCCAGGGGGCGAGCAGTACTTC,CASRIPGGEQYF
TRBD2,many,TRBJ2-7,TRBV11-2,15,TGTGCCAGCAGCTTAGACGGGGGGAATATCTACGAGCAGTACTTC,CASSLDGGNIYEQYF
NA,NA,TRBJ2-7,TRBV6-2/TRBV6-3,14,TGTGCCAGCAGTTACCAAGCAGGAGCCTGCGAGCAGTACTTC,CASSYQAGACEQYF
NA,many,TRBJ2-7,TRBV20-1,15,TGCAGTGCTAGAGGGGGACTCCGGGAGATCCACGAGCAGTACTTC,CSARGGLREIHEQYF
TRBD2,many,TRBJ2-5,TRBV2,19,TGTGCCATCCTCAGCACTAGCGGGGGACCCAGGGGAGGCCAAGAGACCCAGTACTTC,CAILSTSGGPRGGQETQYF
NA,many,TRBJ1-1,TRBV6-1,15,TGTGCCAGCAGTGGAACTCAGGGCTTTAACACTGAAGCTTTCTTT,CASSGTQGFNTEAFF
NA,few,TRBJ2-7,TRBV3-1,12,TGTGCCAGCAGCCAAAGGGTCAACGAGCAGTACTTC,CASSQRVNEQYF
NA,many,TRBJ2-5,TRBV7-3,16,TGTGCCAGCTTTTACGAGGCAAGCGTGATGGAAGAGACCCAGTACTTC,CASFYEASVMEETQYF
TRBD2,NA,TRBJ2-4,TRBV18,18,TGTGCCAGCTCTAATACCGGGACTAGCTACCTAGCCAAAAACATTCAGTACTTC,CASSNTGTSYLAKNIQYF
TRBD2,many,TRBJ2-5,TRBV28,17,TGTGCCAGCACCACAAGGACTAGCGGGGGGGCAAGGGAGACCCAGTACTTC,CASTTRTSGGARETQYF
NA,many,TRBJ2-7,TRBV9,14,TGTGCCAGCAGCGTAGAGAATGGAGGGGCCGAGCAGTACTTC,CASSVENGGAEQYF
NA,many,TRBJ1-3,TRBV7-9,14,TGTGCCAGCAGCTTAAGGGACTCTGGAAACACCATATATTTT,CASSLRDSGNTIYF
TRBD1,many,TRBJ1-1,TRBV20-1,12,TGCAGTGCTAGTGGACAGGACACTGAAGCTTTCTTT,CSASGQDTEAFF
TRBD1,NA,TRBJ2-7,TRBV12-3/TRBV12-4,16,TGTGCCAGCAGTTCCGCAGGGGGTGTTAGGTCCTACGAGCAGTACTTC,CASSSAGGVRSYEQYF